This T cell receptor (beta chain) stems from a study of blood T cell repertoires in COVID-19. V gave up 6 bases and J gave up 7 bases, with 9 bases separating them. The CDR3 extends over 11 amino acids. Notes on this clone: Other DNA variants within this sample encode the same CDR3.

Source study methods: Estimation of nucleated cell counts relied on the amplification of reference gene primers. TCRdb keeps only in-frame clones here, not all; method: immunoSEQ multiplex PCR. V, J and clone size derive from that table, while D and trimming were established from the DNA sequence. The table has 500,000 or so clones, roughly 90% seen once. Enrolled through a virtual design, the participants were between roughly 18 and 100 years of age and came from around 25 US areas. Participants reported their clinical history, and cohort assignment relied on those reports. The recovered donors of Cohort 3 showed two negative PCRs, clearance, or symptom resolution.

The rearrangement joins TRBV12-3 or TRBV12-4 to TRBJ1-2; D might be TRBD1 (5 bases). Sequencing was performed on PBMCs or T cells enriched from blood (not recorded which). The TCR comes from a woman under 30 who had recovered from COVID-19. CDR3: CASSRRGGYTF. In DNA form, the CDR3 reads TGTGCCAGCAGCCGAAGGGGTGGCTACACCTTC.